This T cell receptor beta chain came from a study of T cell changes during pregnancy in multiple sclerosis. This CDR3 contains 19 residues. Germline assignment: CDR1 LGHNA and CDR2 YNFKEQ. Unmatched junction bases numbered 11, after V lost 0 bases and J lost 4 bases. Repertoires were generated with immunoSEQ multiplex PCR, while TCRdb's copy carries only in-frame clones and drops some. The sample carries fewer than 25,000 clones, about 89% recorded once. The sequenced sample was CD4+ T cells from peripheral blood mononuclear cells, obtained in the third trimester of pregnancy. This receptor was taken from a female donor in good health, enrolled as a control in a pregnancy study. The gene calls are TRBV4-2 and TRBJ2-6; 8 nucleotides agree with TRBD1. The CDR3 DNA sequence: TGTGCCAGCAGCCAAGATGGCTTCCAGGGGGCGCGAGGGGCCAACGTCCTGACTTTC. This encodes CASSQDGFQGARGANVLTF.